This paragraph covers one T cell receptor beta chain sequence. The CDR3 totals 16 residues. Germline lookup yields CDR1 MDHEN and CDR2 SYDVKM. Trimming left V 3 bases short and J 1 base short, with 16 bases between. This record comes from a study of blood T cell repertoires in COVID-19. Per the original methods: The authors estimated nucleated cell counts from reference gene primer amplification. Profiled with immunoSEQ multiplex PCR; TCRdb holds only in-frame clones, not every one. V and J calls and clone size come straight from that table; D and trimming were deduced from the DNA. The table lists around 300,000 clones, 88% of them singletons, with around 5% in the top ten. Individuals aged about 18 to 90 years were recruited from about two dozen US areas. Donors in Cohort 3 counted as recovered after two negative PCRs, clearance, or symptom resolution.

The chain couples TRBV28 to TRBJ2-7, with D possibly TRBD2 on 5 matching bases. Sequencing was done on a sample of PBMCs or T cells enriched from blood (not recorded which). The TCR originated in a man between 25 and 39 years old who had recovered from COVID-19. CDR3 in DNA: TGTGCCAGCAGTTTCCCCCCGCAGGAGGAATCCTACGAGCAGTACTTC. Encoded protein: CASSFPPQEESYEQYF.